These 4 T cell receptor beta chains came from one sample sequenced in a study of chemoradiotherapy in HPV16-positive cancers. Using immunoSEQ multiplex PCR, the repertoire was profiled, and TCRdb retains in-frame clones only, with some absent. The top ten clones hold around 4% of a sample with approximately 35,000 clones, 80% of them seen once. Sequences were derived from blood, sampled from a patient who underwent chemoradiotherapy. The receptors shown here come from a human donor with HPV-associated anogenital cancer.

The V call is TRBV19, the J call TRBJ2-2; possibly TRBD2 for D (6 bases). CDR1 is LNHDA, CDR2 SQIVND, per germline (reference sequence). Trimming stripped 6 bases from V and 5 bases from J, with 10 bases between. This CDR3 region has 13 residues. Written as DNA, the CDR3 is TGTGCCAGTAGCCTTGCGGGGACCGGGGAGCTGTTTTTT. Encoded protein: CASSLAGTGELFF.

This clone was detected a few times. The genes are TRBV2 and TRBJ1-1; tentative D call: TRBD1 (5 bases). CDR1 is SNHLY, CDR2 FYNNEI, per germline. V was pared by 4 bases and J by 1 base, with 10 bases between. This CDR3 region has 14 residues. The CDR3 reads CASSVQGGNTEAFF. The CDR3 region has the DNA TGTGCCAGCAGTGTGCAGGGAGGGAACACTGAAGCTTTCTTT.

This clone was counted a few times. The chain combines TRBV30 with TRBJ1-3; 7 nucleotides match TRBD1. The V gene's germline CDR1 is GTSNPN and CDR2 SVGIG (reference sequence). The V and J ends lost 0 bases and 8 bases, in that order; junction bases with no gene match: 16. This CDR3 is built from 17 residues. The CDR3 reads CAWSVRSVAGGRHTIYF. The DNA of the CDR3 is TGTGCCTGGAGTGTACGTTCAGTAGCAGGGGGGAGACACACCATATATTTT. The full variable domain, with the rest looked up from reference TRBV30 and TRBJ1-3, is SQTIHQWPATLVQPVGSPLSLECTVEGTSNPNLYWYRQAAGRGLQLLFYSVGIGQISSEVPQNLSASRPQDRQFILSSKKLLLSDSGFYLCAWSVRSVAGGRHTIYFGEGSWLTVV.

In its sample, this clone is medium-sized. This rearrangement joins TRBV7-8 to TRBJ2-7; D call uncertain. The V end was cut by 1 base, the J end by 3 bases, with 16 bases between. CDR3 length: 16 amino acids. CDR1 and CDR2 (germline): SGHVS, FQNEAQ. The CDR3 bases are TGTGCCAGCAGCTTAGGGTTCTGGGATTTAGTCTACGAGCAGTACTTC. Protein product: CASSLGFWDLVYEQYF.